Detailed here is one T cell receptor (beta chain). This sample is part of a study of T cell changes during pregnancy in multiple sclerosis. Repertoires were generated with immunoSEQ multiplex PCR, while TCRdb's copy carries only in-frame clones and drops some. Among tens of thousands of clones listed, 85% to 90% were seen once. The CDR3 sequence is 15 residues long. Trimming took 5 bases from V and 0 from J; bases not matched to a gene: 3. Germline loops: CDR1 SGHVS, CDR2 FQNEAQ. The sequence was collected from a female donor with multiple sclerosis, enrolled in a pregnancy study. The chain combines TRBV7-8 with TRBJ2-2; 7 bases agree with TRBD1. Sequencing was performed on CD8+ T cells from peripheral blood mononuclear cells, taken in the second trimester of pregnancy. As DNA, the CDR3 is TGTGCCAGCAGCGTGGGACAGTCGAACACCGGGGAGCTGTTTTTT. This sequence encodes CASSVGQSNTGELFF.